This T cell receptor beta chain originates from a study of T cells in Graves' hyperthyroidism and ophthalmopathy. Overall study results and limits: Prediction of ophthalmopathy progression came a median 6.5 months pre-onset.

This clonotype was observed a handful of times. Its antigen is not identified. Orbital computed tomography, thyroid ultrasound, serum thyroxine and TRAb, and clinical symptoms together informed the diagnoses. Amplified TCR beta CDR3 regions came from RNA transcripts. First-round RT-PCR targeting the TCR CDR3 was performed with the HTBI primer set. TCRdb reprocessed the multiplex PCR reads with MiXCR, giving one entry per CDR3 protein. The data hold about 760,000 distinct CDR3 sequences, with about 35% observed a single time. Specimen: blood. The receptor comes from a woman aged 40 to 49 with Graves' hyperthyroidism.

CDR3 in DNA: TGTGCCAGCAGTATACAGGGGTGGGCTGAAGCTTTCTTT. This sequence encodes CASSIQGWAEAFF. This chain uses TRBV13 with TRBJ1-1; the match to TRBD1 covers 7 bases. Germline lookup yields CDR1 PRHDT and CDR2 FYEKMQ (reference sequence). J gave up 6 bases and V 6 bases, and 7 bases lay outside the gene matches. This CDR3 has 13 amino acids. Full variable domain (rest looked up from reference TRBV13 and TRBJ1-1): AAGVIQSPRHLIKEKRETATLKCYPIPRHDTVYWYQQGPGQDPQFLISFYEKMQSDKGSIPDRFSAQQFSDYHSELNMSSLELGDSALYFCASSIQGWAEAFFGQGTRLTVV.